This T cell receptor beta chain was captured in a study of CD8 T cells in ankylosing spondylitis (dated by TCRdb to the late 2010s). Concerning the study at large: T cell receptor beta repertoires were profiled in healthy donors and ankylosing spondylitis patients so that disease-linked TCR variants could be found. Peripheral blood samples were taken, and synovial fluid was additionally collected from ankylosing spondylitis patients. The full study cohort was made up of 25 to 30 ankylosing spondylitis patients and roughly 98 healthy donors. Here is what the overall study found, with its caveats: The disease-linked clones were reported to be significantly enriched in matched synovial fluid samples from ankylosing spondylitis patients. A TCR beta motif made up of several highly homologous amino acid variants appeared to be characteristic of blood from ankylosing spondylitis patients. The disease-linked clones had a CD8+ phenotype and were found at relatively low frequencies in peripheral blood. Some of the motif variants had been reported before in the synovial fluid and blood of reactive arthritis patients, a finding that suggests common disease-initiation mechanisms.

The listed sequencing device is Illumina HiSeq 2500. Quantitative 5'-RACE with molecular barcodes was the method used to prepare the TCR beta libraries. In the paper's pipeline: To identify disease-linked TCR variants, a new computational method was used, one built on a probabilistic model of VDJ rearrangement. In TCRdb, the public reads were trimmed at Q25 with fastp and aligned with MiXCR, with productive beta chains retained. Each CDR3 protein gets just one entry, which takes the most common genes and DNA from the rows behind it. The V and J calls and clone size are TCRdb's, not the authors'. The sample includes about 800,000 distinct CDR3 sequences, with about 10% observed a single time. The ten largest clones capture under 0.6% of the sample. Remarks on this clonotype: Its antigen is still unknown. Within one base of it there is no much larger clone, and no base qualities were kept.

Trimming costs V 3 bases and J 1 base, and their ends lie 9 bases apart. The CDR3 has 14 amino acids, counting the end cysteine and phenylalanine. CDR3 DNA is the only sequence kept; it has 42 bases, read in frame from the first base. The clonotype was recovered from a male donor with ankylosing spondylitis. Recombination connected TRBV12-3 or TRBV12-4 to TRBJ1-1; no D gene call is confident. Specimen: blood, either unsorted or a sorted T cell fraction (not recorded which). The DNA is as follows: TGTGCCAGCAGTTTCGAGGGTACGAACACTGAAGCTTTCTTT. Its amino acids are CASSFEGTNTEAFF.